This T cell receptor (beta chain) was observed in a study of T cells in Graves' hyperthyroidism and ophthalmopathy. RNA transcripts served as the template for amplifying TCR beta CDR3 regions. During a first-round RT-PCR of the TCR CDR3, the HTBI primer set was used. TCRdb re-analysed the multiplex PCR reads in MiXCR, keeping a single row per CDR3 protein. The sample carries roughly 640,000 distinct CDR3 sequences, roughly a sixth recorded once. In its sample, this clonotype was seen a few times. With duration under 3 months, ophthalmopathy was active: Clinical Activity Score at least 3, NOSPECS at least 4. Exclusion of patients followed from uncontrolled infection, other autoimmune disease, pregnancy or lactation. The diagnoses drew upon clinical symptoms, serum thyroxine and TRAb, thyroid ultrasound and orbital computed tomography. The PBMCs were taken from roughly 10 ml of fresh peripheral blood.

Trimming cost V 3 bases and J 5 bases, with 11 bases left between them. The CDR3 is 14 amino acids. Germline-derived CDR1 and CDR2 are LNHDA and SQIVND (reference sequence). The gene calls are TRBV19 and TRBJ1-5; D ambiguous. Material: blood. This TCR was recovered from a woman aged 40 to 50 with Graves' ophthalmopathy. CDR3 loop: CASSIRVSYQPQHF. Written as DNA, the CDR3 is TGTGCCAGTAGTATTCGGGTCAGTTATCAGCCCCAGCATTTT.